The 20 T cell receptor beta chains below come from one sample, sequenced in a study of shared clonotypes between healthy human individuals. Terminally differentiated effector memory CD45RA+ cells were excluded from the naive CD8 cells, which were CD45RO-negative and positively selected for CCR7. Assay used: immunoSEQ multiplex PCR; TCRdb lists only in-frame clones, some missing. The profile shows millions of clones, approximately 94% of them singletons. Sequencing input: naive CD8+ T cells sorted from blood. Source of these receptors: a young man in good health.

This clone was detected a few times. The sample has other DNA sequences that encode this CDR3 too. In nucleotides, the CDR3 is TGTGCCAGCAGCTTGGGGCAGTACAATGAGCAGTTCTTC. As protein: CASSLGQYNEQFF. The chain is built from TRBV5-6 and TRBJ2-1, with no clear D. V was cut by 0 bases and J by 4 bases, with 5 bases left in between. In germline, CDR1 is SGHDT, CDR2 YYEEEE. The CDR3 spans 13 residues.

The V call is TRBV29-1, the J call TRBJ1-3, with unresolved D. The CDR3 has 15 residues. V dropped 6 bases and J dropped 2 bases, with 17 bases sitting between them. In germline, CDR1 is SQVTM, CDR2 ANQGSEA. DNA for the CDR3: TGCAGCGTAGATTTAAGTGCAGAGCCTGGAAACACCATATATTTT. Translating gives CSVDLSAEPGNTIYF.

The chain links TRBV9 to TRBJ2-1; D remains ambiguous. CDR1 SGDLS and CDR2 YYNGEE come from the germline V gene. Trimming stripped 3 bases from V and 0 bases from J, with 4 bases between. The CDR3 length is 13 residues. The CDR3 bases are TGTGCCAGCAGCGGATACTCCTACAATGAGCAGTTCTTC. Protein sequence: CASSGYSYNEQFF.

The V call is TRBV10-3, the J call TRBJ2-1, with 7 bases lining up with TRBD2. Per germline, CDR1 ENHRY and CDR2 SYGVKD. The V segment lost 0 bases and the J segment 5 bases; nucleotides outside the gene matches: 10. The CDR3 runs to 17 residues. Here the CDR3 reads CAISESAASGDNNEQFF. The CDR3, as DNA: TGTGCCATCAGTGAGTCCGCGGCTAGCGGAGATAACAATGAGCAGTTCTTC.

The J gene is TRBJ2-5, the V gene TRBV10-1; D gene ambiguous. The CDR3 consists of 13 residues. Per the germline V gene, CDR1 is WNHNN and CDR2 is SYGVQD (reference sequence). The V and J ends lost 3 bases and 1 base respectively, with 6 bases between them. The DNA of the CDR3 is TGCGCCAGCAGTGACGGGCCCCAAGAGACCCAGTACTTC. Its translation: CASSDGPQETQYF.

The chain employs TRBV4-1 and TRBJ2-4; D perhaps matches TRBD1 (5 bases). Germline-derived CDR1 and CDR2 are MGHRA and YSYEKL. The V and J ends lost 0 bases and 8 bases respectively, with 14 bases between them. The CDR3 is 15 residues long. The CDR3 reads CASSQDRRAGDIQYF. The CDR3 coding sequence is TGCGCCAGCAGCCAAGATCGCAGGGCTGGGGACATTCAGTACTTC.

The chain employs TRBV7-9 and TRBJ1-1; D might be TRBD1 (5 bases). V was cut by 4 bases and J by 1 base, with 19 bases left in between. Germline V gene data show CDR1 as SEHNR and CDR2 as FQNEAQ (reference sequence). The CDR3 covers 17 residues. The CDR3 nucleotides are TGTGCCAGCAGCTCCCCGCCGAAGACAGAAAGGAACACTGAAGCTTTCTTT. This codes for CASSSPPKTERNTEAFF.

The chain carries TRBV9 and TRBJ2-7; D is perhaps TRBD1 or TRBD2 (6 bases each). Trimming removed 3 bases from V and 0 bases from J, with 16 bases in between. Germline CDR1 is SGDLS and CDR2 is YYNGEE. The CDR3 length is 16 residues. CDR3: CASSATAGDFSYEQYF. The CDR3 nucleotides are TGTGCCAGCAGCGCGACTGCAGGGGACTTCTCCTACGAGCAGTACTTC.

This chain uses TRBV13 with TRBJ2-3, with TRBD2 matching over 15 bases. V shed 2 bases and J 0 bases; nucleotides not matched to a gene: 6. The V gene's germline CDR1 is PRHDT and CDR2 FYEKMQ (reference sequence). The CDR3 loop spans 19 amino acids. Written as DNA, the CDR3 is TGTGCCAGCAGCTTAAGGGGACTAGCGGGGGGCCAAAGCACAGATACGCAGTATTTT. This gives the protein CASSLRGLAGGQSTDTQYF.

This chain uses TRBV11-2 with TRBJ2-3, with TRBD1 identical over 8 bases. The V gene's germline CDR1 is SGHAT and CDR2 FQNNGV. With 5 bases clipped from V and 5 bases from J, the junction kept 9 bases outside the gene matches. CDR3 length equals 15 residues. CDR3 sequence: CASSAHQGALDTQYF. The CDR3 nucleotides are TGTGCCAGCAGCGCACACCAGGGGGCTTTAGATACGCAGTATTTT.

The chain recombines TRBV10-3 with TRBJ1-3; possible D gene TRBD1, 5 bases. CDR1 is ENHRY, CDR2 SYGVKD, per germline. The ends were cut back, 0 bases at V and 2 bases at J, with 8 bases in the middle. The CDR3 totals 15 residues. CDR3 residues: CAISESSGTGNTIYF. The CDR3 nucleotides read TGTGCCATCAGTGAGTCCTCAGGGACTGGAAACACCATATATTTT.

The sample holds a few counts of this clone. CDR3 loop: CASSLVRGGNEQFF. CDR3 coding DNA: TGTGCCAGCAGCTTAGTCAGGGGAGGCAATGAGCAGTTCTTC. This chain connects TRBV7-6 to TRBJ2-1; tentatively, D is TRBD1 or TRBD2 (6 bases each). Per the germline V gene, CDR1 is SGHVS and CDR2 is FNYEAQ. Trimming cost V 1 base and J 6 bases, with 10 bases left between them. This CDR3 spans 14 amino acids.

The chain employs TRBV30 and TRBJ1-5; D remains unclear. Per the germline V gene, CDR1 is GTSNPN and CDR2 is SVGIG (reference sequence). CDR3 length: 15 residues. V was cut by 0 bases and J by 0 bases, with 9 bases left in between. The CDR3 protein is CAWSVPELSNQPQHF. Here the CDR3 DNA reads TGTGCCTGGAGTGTACCTGAGCTTAGCAATCAGCCCCAGCATTTT.

The V gene is TRBV15, the J gene TRBJ2-1, with D perhaps TRBD2 (5 bases). The germline V gene encodes CDR1 LNHNV and CDR2 YYDKDF (reference sequence). The CDR3 is 16 amino acids. The V end lost 5 bases, the J end lost 0 bases, and 14 bases lay between the germline ends. The CDR3 protein is CATSGPRESSYNEQFF. CDR3 coding DNA: TGTGCCACCAGCGGACCTAGGGAGAGCTCCTACAATGAGCAGTTCTTC.

This CDR3 is CASSTSKGDLAKNIQYF. DNA of the CDR3: TGTGCCAGCAGCACCTCAAAGGGTGATCTAGCCAAAAACATTCAGTACTTC. The gene calls are TRBV9 and TRBJ2-4, with D unresolved. The germline gives CDR1 SGDLS, CDR2 YYNGEE. CDR3 size: 17 residues. V gave up 4 bases and J gave up 0 bases, with 17 bases separating them.

The chain joins TRBV28 to TRBJ2-3; TRBD1 matches 8 bases. This CDR3 region has 16 residues. The trim removed 2 bases at V and 2 bases at J, leaving 6 bases unmatched. The germline V gene has CDR1 MDHEN and CDR2 SYDVKM. CDR3 in DNA: TGTGCCAGCAGTTTAGACGGGACAGGTTACACAGATACGCAGTATTTT. Its protein is CASSLDGTGYTDTQYF.

The V call is TRBV5-6, the J call TRBJ1-1; D is uncertain. This CDR3 contains 13 residues. Germline values: CDR1 SGHDT, CDR2 YYEEEE. Between the trimmed V and J ends, which lost 0 bases and 5 bases, there was a span of 8 bases. The CDR3 spells CASSLVGYTEAFF. In nucleotides, the CDR3 is TGTGCCAGCAGCTTGGTTGGGTATACTGAAGCTTTCTTT.

In regard to this clone: The sample holds other DNA sequences that translate to the same CDR3. This CDR3 is CASSQDGTGFYEQYF. The CDR3 bases are TGCGCCAGCAGCCAAGATGGGACAGGGTTCTACGAGCAGTACTTC. This chain links TRBV4-1 with TRBJ2-7; 9 positions agree with TRBD1. The CDR3 is made up of 15 amino acids. The germline V gene has CDR1 MGHRA and CDR2 YSYEKL. V was clipped by 0 bases and J by 3 bases; unmatched bases: 3.

The chain couples TRBV2 to TRBJ2-7; maybe TRBD2 (5 bases). The CDR3 is 13 residues long. The germline V and J ends were trimmed by 7 bases and 2 bases, with 12 bases remaining between them. Germline assignment: CDR1 SNHLY and CDR2 FYNNEI. The CDR3, as DNA: TGTGCCAGCATCTTGCGGGCCCCCTACGAGCAGTACTTC. Translated: CASILRAPYEQYF.

Only one count was recorded for this clone. This rearrangement joins TRBV13 to TRBJ1-1; tentative D call: TRBD1 (5 bases). Trimming pared 4 bases from V and 7 bases from J, leaving 13 bases between. Germline CDR1 reads PRHDT; CDR2 reads FYEKMQ (reference sequence). CDR3 length: 13 amino acids. The CDR3 DNA sequence: TGTGCCAGCAGCTCGACAGCGGAACATGAAGCTTTCTTT. Protein product: CASSSTAEHEAFF. The variable domain in full, with the rest retrieved from reference TRBV13 and TRBJ1-1, is AAGVIQSPRHLIKEKRETATLKCYPIPRHDTVYWYQQGPGQDPQFLISFYEKMQSDKGSIPDRFSAQQFSDYHSELNMSSLELGDSALYFCASSSTAEHEAFFGQGTRLTVV.